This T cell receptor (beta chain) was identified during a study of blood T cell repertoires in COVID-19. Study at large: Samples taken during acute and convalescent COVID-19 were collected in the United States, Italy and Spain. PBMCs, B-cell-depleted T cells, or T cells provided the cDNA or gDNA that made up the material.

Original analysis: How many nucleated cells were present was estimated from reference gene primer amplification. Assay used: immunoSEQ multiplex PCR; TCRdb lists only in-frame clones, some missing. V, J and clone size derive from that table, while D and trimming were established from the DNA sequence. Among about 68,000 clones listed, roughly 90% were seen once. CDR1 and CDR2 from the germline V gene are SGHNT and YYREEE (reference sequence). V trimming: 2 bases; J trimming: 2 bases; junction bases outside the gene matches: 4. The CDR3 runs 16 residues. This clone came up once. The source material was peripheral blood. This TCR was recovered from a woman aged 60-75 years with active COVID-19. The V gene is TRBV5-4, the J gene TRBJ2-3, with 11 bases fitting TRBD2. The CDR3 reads CASSLLAGAATDTQYF. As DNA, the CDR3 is TGTGCCAGCAGCTTACTAGCGGGAGCGGCCACAGATACGCAGTATTTT.